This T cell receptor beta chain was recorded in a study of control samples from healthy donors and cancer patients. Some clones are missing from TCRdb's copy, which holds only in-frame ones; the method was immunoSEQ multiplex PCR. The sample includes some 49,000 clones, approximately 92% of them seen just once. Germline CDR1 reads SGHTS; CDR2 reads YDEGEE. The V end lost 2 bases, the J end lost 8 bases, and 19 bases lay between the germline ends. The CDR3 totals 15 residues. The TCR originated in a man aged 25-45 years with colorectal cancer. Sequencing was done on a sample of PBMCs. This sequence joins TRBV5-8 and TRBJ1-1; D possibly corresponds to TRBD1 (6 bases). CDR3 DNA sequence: TGTGCCAGCAGCTTCAGGCCCGACGGACAGATCGAAGCTTTCTTT. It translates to CASSFRPDGQIEAFF.